This TCR beta chain stems from a study of metastatic and nonmetastatic thyroid tumors. TCRdb re-analyzed the PCR reads through MiXCR. The sample comprises roughly 16,000 clones, about 31% of which are singletons, and roughly a tenth rests with the top ten. The CDR3 is 15 residues long. The germline V gene encodes CDR1 LGHNA and CDR2 YNFKEQ. V lost 5 bases to trimming and J lost 3 bases, with 17 bases between them. Thyroid surgery was performed in patients who had received no treatment beforehand. The J gene is TRBJ2-7, the V gene TRBV4-2, with D possibly being TRBD1 (5 bases). Sequencing was done on a sample of blood. This receptor was taken from a female donor with papillary thyroid cancer or a benign thyroid nodule (not recorded which). Some clones in this sample may be carry-over from other donors' samples. Here the CDR3 DNA reads TGTGCCAGCAGCGACCCTCTTATCACAGGCTACGAGCAGTACTTC. It codes for CASSDPLITGYEQYF.